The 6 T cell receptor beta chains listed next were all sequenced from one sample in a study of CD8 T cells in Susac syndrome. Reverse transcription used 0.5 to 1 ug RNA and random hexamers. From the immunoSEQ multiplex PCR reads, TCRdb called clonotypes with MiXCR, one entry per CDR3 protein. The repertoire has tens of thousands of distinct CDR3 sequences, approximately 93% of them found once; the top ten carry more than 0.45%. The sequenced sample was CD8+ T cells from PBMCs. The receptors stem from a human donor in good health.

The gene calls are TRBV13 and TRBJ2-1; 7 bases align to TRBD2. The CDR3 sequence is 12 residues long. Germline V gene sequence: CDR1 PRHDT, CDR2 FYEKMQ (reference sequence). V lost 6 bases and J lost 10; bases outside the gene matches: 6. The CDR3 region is CASSGTSVEQFF. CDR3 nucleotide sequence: TGTGCCAGCAGTGGCACTAGCGTGGAGCAGTTCTTC.

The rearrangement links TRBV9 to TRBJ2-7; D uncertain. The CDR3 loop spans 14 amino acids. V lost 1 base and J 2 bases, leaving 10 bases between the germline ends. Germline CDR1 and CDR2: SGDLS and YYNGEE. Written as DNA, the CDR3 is TGTGCCAGCAGCGTAAGCAGCCGAACCTACGAGCAGTACTTC. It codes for CASSVSSRTYEQYF.

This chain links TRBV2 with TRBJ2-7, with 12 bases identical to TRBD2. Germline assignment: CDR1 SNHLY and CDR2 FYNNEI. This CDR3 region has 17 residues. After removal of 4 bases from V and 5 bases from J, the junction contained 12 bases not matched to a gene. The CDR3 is CASSGRLAGVSGNEQYF. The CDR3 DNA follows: TGTGCCAGCAGTGGGCGACTAGCGGGAGTGTCGGGAAACGAGCAGTACTTC.

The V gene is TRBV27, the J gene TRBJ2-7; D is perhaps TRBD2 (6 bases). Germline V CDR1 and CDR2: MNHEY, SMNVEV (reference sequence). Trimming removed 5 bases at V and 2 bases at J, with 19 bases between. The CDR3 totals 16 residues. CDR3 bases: TGTGCCAGCAGTATCCTACGTGCGCGGGAACCCTACGAGCAGTACTTC. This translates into CASSILRAREPYEQYF.

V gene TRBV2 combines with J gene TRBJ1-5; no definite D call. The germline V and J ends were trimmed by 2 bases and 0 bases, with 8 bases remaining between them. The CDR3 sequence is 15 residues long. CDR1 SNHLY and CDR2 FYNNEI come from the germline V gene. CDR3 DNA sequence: TGTGCCAGCAGTGAAAGACTTTATAGCAATCAGCCCCAGCATTTT. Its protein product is CASSERLYSNQPQHF.

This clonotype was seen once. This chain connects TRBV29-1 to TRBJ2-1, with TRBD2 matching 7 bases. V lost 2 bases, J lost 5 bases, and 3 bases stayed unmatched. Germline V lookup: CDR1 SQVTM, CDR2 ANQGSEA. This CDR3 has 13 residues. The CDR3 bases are TGCAGCGTTGAAAATAGCGGGCACAATGAGCAGTTCTTC. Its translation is CSVENSGHNEQFF.